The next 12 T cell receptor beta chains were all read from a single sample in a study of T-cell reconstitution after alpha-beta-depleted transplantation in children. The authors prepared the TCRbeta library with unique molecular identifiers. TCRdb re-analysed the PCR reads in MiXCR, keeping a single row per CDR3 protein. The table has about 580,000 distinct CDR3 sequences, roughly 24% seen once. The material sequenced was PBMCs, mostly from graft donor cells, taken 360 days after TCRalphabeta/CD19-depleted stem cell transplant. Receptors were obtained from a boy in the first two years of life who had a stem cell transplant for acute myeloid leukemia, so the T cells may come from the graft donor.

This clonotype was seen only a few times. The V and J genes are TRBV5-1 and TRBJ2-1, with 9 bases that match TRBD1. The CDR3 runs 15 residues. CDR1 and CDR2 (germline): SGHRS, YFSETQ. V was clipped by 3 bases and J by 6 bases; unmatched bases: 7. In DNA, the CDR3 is TGCGCCAGCAGCTCAGACAGGGGGGGTAGCAATGAGCAGTTCTTC. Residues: CASSSDRGGSNEQFF.

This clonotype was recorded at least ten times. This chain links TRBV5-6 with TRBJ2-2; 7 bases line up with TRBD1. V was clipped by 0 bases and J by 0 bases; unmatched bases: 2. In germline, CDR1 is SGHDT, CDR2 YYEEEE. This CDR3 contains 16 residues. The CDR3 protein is CASSLVGTANTGELFF. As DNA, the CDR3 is TGTGCCAGCAGCTTGGTCGGGACAGCGAACACCGGGGAGCTGTTTTTT.

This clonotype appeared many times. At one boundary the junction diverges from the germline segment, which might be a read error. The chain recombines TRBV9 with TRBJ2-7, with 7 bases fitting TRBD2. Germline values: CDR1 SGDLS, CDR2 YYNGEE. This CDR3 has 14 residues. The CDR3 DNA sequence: TGTGCCAGCAGCGTACTAGCGGTCTCCGACGAGCAGTACTTC. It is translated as CASSVLAVSDEQYF.

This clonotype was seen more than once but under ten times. In nucleotides, the CDR3 is TGCGCCAGCAGCCCGGTGGATGGGGCCGAGCCCCAGCATTTT. Residues: CASSPVDGAEPQHF. V gene TRBV5-1 combines with J gene TRBJ1-5; tentatively, D is TRBD1 (5 bases). Germline V gene lookup returns CDR1 SGHRS and CDR2 YFSETQ. CDR3 length equals 14 residues. V gave up 4 bases and J gave up 8 bases, with 16 bases separating them.

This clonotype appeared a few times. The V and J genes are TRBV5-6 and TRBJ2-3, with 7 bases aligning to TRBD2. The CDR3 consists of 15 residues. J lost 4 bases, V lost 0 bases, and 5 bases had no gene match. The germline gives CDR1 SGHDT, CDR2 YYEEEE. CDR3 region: CASSLERGGADTQYF. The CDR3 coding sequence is TGTGCCAGCAGCTTGGAACGCGGGGGAGCAGATACGCAGTATTTT.

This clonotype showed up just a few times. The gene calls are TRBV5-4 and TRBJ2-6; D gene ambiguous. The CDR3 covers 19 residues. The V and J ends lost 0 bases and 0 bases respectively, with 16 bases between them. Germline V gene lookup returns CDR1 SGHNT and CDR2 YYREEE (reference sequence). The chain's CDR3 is CASSLAGVTYSSGANVLTF. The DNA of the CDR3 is TGTGCCAGCAGCTTGGCCGGAGTCACCTATTCCTCTGGGGCCAACGTCCTGACTTTC.

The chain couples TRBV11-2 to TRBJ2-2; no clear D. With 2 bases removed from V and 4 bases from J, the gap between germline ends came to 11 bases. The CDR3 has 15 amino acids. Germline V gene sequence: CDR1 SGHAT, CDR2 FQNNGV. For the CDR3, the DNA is TGTGCCAGCAGCTTATGGGCCAGTAGCACCGGGGAGCTGTTTTTT. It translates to CASSLWASSTGELFF. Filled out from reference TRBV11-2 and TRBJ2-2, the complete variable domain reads EAGVAQSPRYKIIEKRQSVAFWCNPISGHATLYWYQQILGQGPKLLIQFQNNGVVDDSQLPKDRFSAERLKGVDSTLKIQPAKLEDSAVYLCASSLWASSTGELFFGEGSRLTVL.

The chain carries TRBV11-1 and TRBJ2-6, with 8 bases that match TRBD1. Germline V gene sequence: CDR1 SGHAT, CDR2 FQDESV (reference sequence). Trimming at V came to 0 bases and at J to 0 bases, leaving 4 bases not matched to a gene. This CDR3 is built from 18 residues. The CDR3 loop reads CASSLALTGGSGANVLTF. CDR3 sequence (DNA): TGTGCCAGCAGCTTAGCTCTTACAGGGGGCTCTGGGGCCAACGTCCTGACTTTC.

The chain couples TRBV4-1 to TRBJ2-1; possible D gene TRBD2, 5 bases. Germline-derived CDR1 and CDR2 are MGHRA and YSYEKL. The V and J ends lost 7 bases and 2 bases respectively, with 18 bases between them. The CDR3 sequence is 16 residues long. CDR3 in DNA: TGCGCCAGCACCCTAGAAAACACCGGGACCTACAATGAGCAGTTCTTC. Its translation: CASTLENTGTYNEQFF.

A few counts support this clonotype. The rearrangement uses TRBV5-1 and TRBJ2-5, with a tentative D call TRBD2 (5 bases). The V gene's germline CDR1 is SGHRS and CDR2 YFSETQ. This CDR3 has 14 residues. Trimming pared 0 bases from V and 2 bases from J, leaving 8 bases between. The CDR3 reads CASSLGSGQETQYF. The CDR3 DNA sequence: TGCGCCAGCAGCTTGGGGAGCGGACAAGAGACCCAGTACTTC. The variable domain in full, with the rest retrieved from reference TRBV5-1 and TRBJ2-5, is KAGVTQTPRYLIKTRGQQVTLSCSPISGHRSVSWYQQTPGQGLQFLFEYFSETQRNKGNFPGRFSGRQFSNSRSEMNVSTLELGDSALYLCASSLGSGQETQYFGPGTRLLVL.

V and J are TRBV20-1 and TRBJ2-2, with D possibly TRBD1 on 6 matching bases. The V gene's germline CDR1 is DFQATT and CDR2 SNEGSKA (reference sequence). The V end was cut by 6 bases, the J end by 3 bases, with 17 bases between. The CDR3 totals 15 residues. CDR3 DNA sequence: TGCAGTGCCGTCTCAGGGGCCCTTCACACCGGGGAGCTGTTTTTT. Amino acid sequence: CSAVSGALHTGELFF.

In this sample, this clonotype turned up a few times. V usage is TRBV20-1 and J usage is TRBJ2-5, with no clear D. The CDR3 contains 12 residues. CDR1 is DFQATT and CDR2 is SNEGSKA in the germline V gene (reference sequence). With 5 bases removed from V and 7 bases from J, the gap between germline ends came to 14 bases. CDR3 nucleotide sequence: TGCAGTGCTGCTGCCTTCTACGGGACCCAGTACTTC. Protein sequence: CSAAAFYGTQYF.